The next 27 T cell receptor beta chains were all read from a single sample in a study of patients and donors after allogeneic stem cell transplantation. TCRdb called the RT-PCR reads again in MiXCR, with one record for every CDR3 protein. This table has some 230,000 distinct CDR3 sequences, 12% to 15% appearing once. The sample comprised blood, either unsorted or a sorted T cell fraction (not recorded which). The receptors derive from a human donor who was either an allogeneic HSCT recipient or a stem cell or donor lymphocyte infusion donor (not recorded which). It is not recorded whose cells these are; they may come from a transplant donor.

The gene calls are TRBV7-9 and TRBJ2-5, with a possible D match to TRBD2 (6 bases). Germline CDR1 and CDR2: SEHNR and FQNEAQ (reference sequence). The CDR3 has 13 residues. V was trimmed by 5 bases and J by 4 bases, leaving 11 bases between them. CDR3 sequence reads: CASSGPGGETQYF. CDR3 in DNA: TGTGCCAGCAGCGGTCCCGGGGGAGAGACCCAGTACTTC.

J is TRBJ2-5 and V is TRBV2; the D is unclear. Trimming removed 6 bases at V and 1 base at J, with 6 bases between. CDR3 size: 12 residues. Germline CDR1 and CDR2: SNHLY and FYNNEI. CDR3 sequence (DNA): TGTGCCAGCAGAAATTTCCAAGAGACCCAGTACTTC. Translating it yields CASRNFQETQYF.

The V and J genes are TRBV5-4 and TRBJ2-1, with 10 bases identical to TRBD1. The germline CDR1 and CDR2 sequences are SGHNT and YYREEE (reference sequence). J was trimmed by 7 bases and V by 4 bases; bases with no gene match: 8. The CDR3 has 15 residues. CDR3 sequence: CASSPVPGQGNEQFF. CDR3 in DNA: TGTGCCAGCAGCCCGGTCCCGGGACAGGGGAATGAGCAGTTCTTC. Combining the CDR3 with reference TRBV5-4 and TRBJ2-1 gives the whole variable domain ETGVTQSPTHLIKTRGQQVTLRCSSQSGHNTVSWYQQALGQGPQFIFQYYREEENGRGNFPPRFSGLQFPNYSSELNVNALELDDSALYLCASSPVPGQGNEQFFGPGTRLTVL.

This clonotype was counted a few times. The chain joins TRBV5-1 to TRBJ1-2; TRBD1 is a possible D gene (5 bases). V lost 1 base to trimming and J lost 7 bases, with 11 bases between them. The CDR3 is 13 residues long. CDR1 SGHRS and CDR2 YFSETQ come from the germline V gene. The CDR3 nucleotides read TGCGCCAGCAGCTTGTCACAGGAGGGTGGCTACACCTTC. It is translated as CASSLSQEGGYTF.

A few counts support this clonotype. J is TRBJ1-2 and V is TRBV12-3 or TRBV12-4, with 9 bases identical to TRBD1. Trimming cost V 3 bases and J 3 bases; bases outside gene matches: 5. The CDR3 runs 15 residues. The DNA for the CDR3 is TGTGCCAGCAGTTTTTGGACAGGGGAACACTATGGCTACACCTTC. Protein: CASSFWTGEHYGYTF.

The sample holds a few counts of this clonotype. V usage is TRBV6-2 or TRBV6-3 and J usage is TRBJ1-5; D is unclear. This CDR3 spans 16 amino acids. Germline CDR1 MNHEY, CDR2 SVGEGT. V was clipped by 1 base and J by 0 bases, with 10 bases between them. CDR3 DNA sequence: TGTGCCAGCAGTTACTTTCGTCCGAATAGCAATCAGCCCCAGCATTTT. Encoded protein: CASSYFRPNSNQPQHF.

The J gene is TRBJ2-7, the V gene TRBV10-3, with D possibly being TRBD1 (6 bases). This CDR3 contains 14 residues. V lost 4 bases to trimming and J lost 2 bases, with 12 bases between them. Germline V gene lookup returns CDR1 ENHRY and CDR2 SYGVKD. CDR3 amino acids: CAISGRDNAYEQYF. The CDR3 DNA reads TGTGCCATCAGTGGTAGGGACAACGCCTACGAGCAGTACTTC.

In its sample, this clonotype was seen many times. The rearrangement uses TRBV20-1 and TRBJ2-7; 11 bases match TRBD2. Per germline, CDR1 DFQATT and CDR2 SNEGSKA (reference sequence). This CDR3 region has 18 residues. J lost 2 bases, V lost 5 bases, and 17 bases had no gene match. The CDR3 DNA reads as TGCAGTGCTTCCGGGACTAGCGGCGTGGGTTATCGGCCCTACGAGCAGTACTTC. This gives the protein CSASGTSGVGYRPYEQYF.

V and J are TRBV20-1 and TRBJ2-7; TRBD2 agrees at 10 bases. The germline gives CDR1 DFQATT, CDR2 SNEGSKA (reference sequence). Trimming took 3 bases from V and 4 from J; bases not matched to a gene: 9. This CDR3 is 15 amino acids long. Written as DNA, the CDR3 is TGCAGTGCTAGTCCCCAACTAGCGGGAAGGTACGAGCAGTACTTC. Translating it yields CSASPQLAGRYEQYF.

The genes are TRBV5-6 and TRBJ1-2, with D uncertain. Germline loops: CDR1 SGHDT, CDR2 YYEEEE. CDR3 length: 13 residues. Trimming shortened V by 4 bases and J by 6 bases, and 13 bases separated the two germline ends. Written as DNA, the CDR3 is TGTGCCAGCAGCCTCCTTCGGCCCAATGGCTACACCTTC. Residues: CASSLLRPNGYTF.

V gene TRBV20-1 combines with J gene TRBJ1-1; D uncertain. The CDR3 extends over 12 amino acids. V shed 5 bases and J shed 7 bases, with 14 bases lying between them. Germline loops: CDR1 DFQATT, CDR2 SNEGSKA (reference sequence). The CDR3 coding sequence is TGCAGTGCTCTCCGGGTTGCCGTTGAAGCTTTCTTT. It yields the protein CSALRVAVEAFF.

The table lists this clonotype with a count of one. J is TRBJ1-4 and V is TRBV19; D perhaps matches TRBD1 (5 bases). The V end was cut by 11 bases, the J end by 0 bases, with 19 bases between. CDR1 and CDR2 (germline): LNHDA, SQIVND (reference sequence). CDR3 length: 16 amino acids. The DNA of the CDR3 is TGTGCCTCAAACGACAGAGACCTTGCAACTAATGAAAAACTGTTTTTT. Residues: CASNDRDLATNEKLFF.

At least ten counts were recorded for this clonotype. The chain links TRBV29-1 to TRBJ2-2; possible D gene TRBD2, 6 bases. The length of the CDR3 is 12 residues. Trimming shortened V by 7 bases and J by 4 bases, and 10 bases separated the two germline ends. Germline loops: CDR1 SQVTM, CDR2 ANQGSEA. As DNA, the CDR3 is TGCAGCGCTGAGGGACTCACCGGGGAGCTGTTTTTT. It translates to CSAEGLTGELFF.

The chain carries TRBV18 and TRBJ1-5; no clear D. CDR1 and CDR2 (germline): KGHSH, LQKENI. There are 12 residues in the CDR3. V was cut by 3 bases and J by 7 bases, with 7 bases left in between. CDR3 DNA sequence: TGTGCCAGCTCACCTCCGGGGCAGCCCCAGCATTTT. Encoded protein: CASSPPGQPQHF.

This clonotype was observed at least ten times. The chain carries TRBV4-3 and TRBJ1-4; 8 bases match TRBD1. CDR1 is LGHNA and CDR2 is YSLEER in the germline V gene. CDR3 length: 18 residues. The V segment lost 1 base and the J segment 5 bases; nucleotides outside the gene matches: 12. The CDR3, as DNA: TGCGCCAGCAGCCAAGCATACGGTGGACAGGGCTTCAATGAAAAACTGTTTTTT. Encoded protein: CASSQAYGGQGFNEKLFF.

This clonotype was counted ten times or more. The J gene is TRBJ1-3, the V gene TRBV7-9; D is ambiguous. CDR3 length equals 16 residues. CDR1 SEHNR and CDR2 FQNEAQ come from the germline V gene (reference sequence). V was cut by 1 base and J by 0 bases, with 10 bases left in between. CDR3 residues: CASSLDLGFSGNTIYF. The CDR3 DNA follows: TGTGCCAGCAGCTTAGATCTGGGGTTCTCTGGAAACACCATATATTTT.

This clonotype showed up many times. The chain employs TRBV7-9 and TRBJ1-5; D remains ambiguous. The CDR3 sequence is 15 residues long. Germline values: CDR1 SEHNR, CDR2 FQNEAQ (reference sequence). V was pared by 3 bases and J by 0 bases, with 9 bases between. Written as DNA, the CDR3 is TGTGCCAGCAGCTTTGGAGGGAATAGCAATCAGCCCCAGCATTTT. This sequence encodes CASSFGGNSNQPQHF.

The chain carries TRBV6-6 and TRBJ1-5; D might be TRBD1 (5 bases). The ends were cut back, 2 bases at V and 7 bases at J, with 9 bases in the middle. CDR1 and CDR2 (germline): MNHNY, SVGAGI (reference sequence). The CDR3 loop spans 13 amino acids. The CDR3 reads CASSYDSRQPQHF. Written as DNA, the CDR3 is TGTGCCAGCAGTTACGACAGCCGGCAGCCCCAGCATTTT.

This clonotype showed up many times. V and J are TRBV19 and TRBJ2-7; TRBD2 matches 9 bases. With V trimmed by 3 bases and J by 0 bases, 3 bases remained unmatched. Germline V gives CDR1 LNHDA, CDR2 SQIVND (reference sequence). The CDR3 loop spans 15 amino acids. The CDR3 here is CASSIDSGSSYEQYF. In nucleotides, the CDR3 is TGTGCCAGTAGTATCGATAGCGGGAGCTCCTACGAGCAGTACTTC.

This rearrangement joins TRBV7-8 to TRBJ2-3; D unclear. CDR1 SGHVS and CDR2 FQNEAQ come from the germline V gene. This CDR3 is 14 amino acids long. Trimming removed 6 bases from V and 1 base from J, with 11 bases in between. The CDR3 loop is CASRGLVGTDTQYF. The CDR3 DNA is TGTGCCAGCAGGGGCCTTGTGGGCACAGATACGCAGTATTTT.

This chain joins TRBV3-1 and TRBJ2-1, with 8 bases aligning to TRBD2. After removal of 4 bases from V and 2 bases from J, the junction contained 7 bases not matched to a gene. CDR1 is LGHDT, CDR2 YNNKEL, per germline (reference sequence). This CDR3 has 16 residues. The CDR3 here is CASSPRSGRAYNEQFF. CDR3 nucleotide sequence: TGTGCCAGCAGCCCCAGGAGCGGGAGAGCCTACAATGAGCAGTTCTTC.

At least ten counts were recorded for this clonotype. V usage is TRBV7-8 and J usage is TRBJ2-2; 7 nucleotides line up with TRBD2. Looked up from germline, CDR1 is SGHVS and CDR2 is FQNEAQ. Trimming at V came to 4 bases and at J to 5 bases, leaving 4 bases not matched to a gene. The CDR3 totals 14 residues. The CDR3 reads CASSSLAATGELFF. As DNA, the CDR3 is TGTGCCAGCAGCTCCCTAGCGGCTACCGGGGAGCTGTTTTTT.

There are a few counts of this clonotype. The rearrangement links TRBV10-3 to TRBJ1-1, with D possibly being TRBD1 (5 bases). The CDR3 consists of 13 residues. The V gene's germline CDR1 is ENHRY and CDR2 SYGVKD. V dropped 8 bases and J dropped 6 bases, with 16 bases sitting between them. Here the CDR3 DNA reads TGTGCCATCCACTCGGACACATACTCTGAAGCTTTCTTT. Encoded protein: CAIHSDTYSEAFF.

This chain uses TRBV19 with TRBJ2-5, with 8 bases aligning to TRBD1. The CDR3 spans 12 residues. The J segment lost 9 bases and the V segment lost 7 bases, leaving 7 bases of the junction unmatched. The germline V gene encodes CDR1 LNHDA and CDR2 SQIVND (reference sequence). The CDR3 coding sequence is TGTGCCAGTACTACGGCAGGGGGCTCCCAGTACTTC. Residues: CASTTAGGSQYF.

This clonotype appeared many times. The V call is TRBV14, the J call TRBJ2-2, with D maybe TRBD2 (5 bases). V lost 2 bases and J lost 6, with 13 bases in between. The CDR3 has 15 amino acids. CDR1 and CDR2 from the germline V gene are SGHDN and FVKESK. Here the CDR3 DNA reads TGTGCCAGCAGCCAAAGCCGGGCGCGGGCCGGGGAGCTGTTTTTT. Translation: CASSQSRARAGELFF.

This clonotype was counted many times. The genes are TRBV6-1 and TRBJ2-7; perhaps TRBD1 as D (6 bases). The CDR3 runs to 15 residues. Trimming removed 6 bases from V and 0 bases from J, with 15 bases in between. Germline CDR1 reads MNHNS; CDR2 reads SASEGT. CDR3 nucleotides: TGTGCCAGCAGGCTACAGGGCTTCTCCTCCTACGAGCAGTACTTC. This sequence encodes CASRLQGFSSYEQYF.

The chain couples TRBV28 to TRBJ2-7; no firm D call. CDR3 length: 13 amino acids. CDR1 is MDHEN, CDR2 SYDVKM, per germline. The V gene lost 6 bases and the J gene lost 0 bases, with 9 bases spanning the gap. The CDR3 loop is CASREQSSYEQYF. The CDR3 DNA reads TGTGCCAGCAGGGAGCAGAGCTCCTACGAGCAGTACTTC.